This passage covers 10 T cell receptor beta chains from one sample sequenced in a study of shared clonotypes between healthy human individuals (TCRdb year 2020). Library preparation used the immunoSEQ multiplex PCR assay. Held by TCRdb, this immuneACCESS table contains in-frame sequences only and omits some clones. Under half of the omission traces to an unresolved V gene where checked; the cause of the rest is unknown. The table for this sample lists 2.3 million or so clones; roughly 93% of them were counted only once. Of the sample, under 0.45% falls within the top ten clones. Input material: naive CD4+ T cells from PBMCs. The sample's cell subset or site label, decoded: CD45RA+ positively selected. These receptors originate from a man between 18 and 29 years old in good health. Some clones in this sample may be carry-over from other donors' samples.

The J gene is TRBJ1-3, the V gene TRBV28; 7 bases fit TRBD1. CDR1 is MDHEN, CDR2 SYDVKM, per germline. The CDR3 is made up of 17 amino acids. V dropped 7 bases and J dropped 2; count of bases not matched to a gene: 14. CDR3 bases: TGTGCCAGCAAGGGATCTGGTCAAGGGGGCACTGGAAACACCATATATTTT. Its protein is CASKGSGQGGTGNTIYF.

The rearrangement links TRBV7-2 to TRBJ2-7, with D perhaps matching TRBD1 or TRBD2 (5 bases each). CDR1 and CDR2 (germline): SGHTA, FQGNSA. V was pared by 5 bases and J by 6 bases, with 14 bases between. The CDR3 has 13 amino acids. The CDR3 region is CASSGTGRGEQYF. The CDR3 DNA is TGTGCCAGCAGCGGGACCGGACGGGGCGAGCAGTACTTC.

The CDR3 region is CASSPDRNNQPQHF. Written as DNA, the CDR3 is TGTGCCAGCAGTCCAGACAGAAACAATCAGCCCCAGCATTTT. The genes are TRBV27 and TRBJ1-5; possible D gene TRBD1, 5 bases. CDR1 is MNHEY and CDR2 is SMNVEV in the germline V gene (reference sequence). The V end was cut by 5 bases, the J end by 3 bases, with 11 bases between. The CDR3 sequence is 14 residues long.

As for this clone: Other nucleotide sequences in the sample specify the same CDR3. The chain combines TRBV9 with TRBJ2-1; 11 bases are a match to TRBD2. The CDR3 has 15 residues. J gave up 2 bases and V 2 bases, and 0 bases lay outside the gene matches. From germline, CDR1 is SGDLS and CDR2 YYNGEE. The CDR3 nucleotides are TGTGCCAGCAGCGTGACTAGCGGGACCTACAATGAGCAGTTCTTC. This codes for CASSVTSGTYNEQFF.

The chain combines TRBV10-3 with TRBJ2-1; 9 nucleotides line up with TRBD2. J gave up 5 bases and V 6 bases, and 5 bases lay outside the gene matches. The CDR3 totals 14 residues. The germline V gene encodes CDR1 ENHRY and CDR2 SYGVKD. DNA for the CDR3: TGTGCCATCAGCCTGGGACTAGCCAACAATGAGCAGTTCTTC. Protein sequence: CAISLGLANNEQFF.

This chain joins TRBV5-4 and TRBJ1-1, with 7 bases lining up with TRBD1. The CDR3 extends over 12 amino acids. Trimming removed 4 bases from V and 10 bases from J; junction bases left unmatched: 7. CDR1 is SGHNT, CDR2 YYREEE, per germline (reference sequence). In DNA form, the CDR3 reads TGTGCCAGCAGCCTCGACAGGGTGGGAGCTTTCTTT. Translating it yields CASSLDRVGAFF. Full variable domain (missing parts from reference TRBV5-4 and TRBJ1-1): ETGVTQSPTHLIKTRGQQVTLRCSSQSGHNTVSWYQQALGQGPQFIFQYYREEENGRGNFPPRFSGLQFPNYSSELNVNALELDDSALYLCASSLDRVGAFFGQGTRLTVV.

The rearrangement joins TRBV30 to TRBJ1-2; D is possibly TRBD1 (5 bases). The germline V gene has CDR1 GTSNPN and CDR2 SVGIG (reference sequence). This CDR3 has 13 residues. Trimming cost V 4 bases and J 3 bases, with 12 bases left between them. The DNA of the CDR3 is TGTGCCTGGATGCTGGGGCCTCACTATGGCTACACCTTC. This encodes CAWMLGPHYGYTF.

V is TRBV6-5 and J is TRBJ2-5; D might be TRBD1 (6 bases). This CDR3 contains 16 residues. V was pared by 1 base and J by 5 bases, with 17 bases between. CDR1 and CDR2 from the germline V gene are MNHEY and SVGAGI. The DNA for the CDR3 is TGTGCCAGCAGTTACTTGGGCAGGGGCAGGAGCGAGACCCAGTACTTC. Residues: CASSYLGRGRSETQYF.

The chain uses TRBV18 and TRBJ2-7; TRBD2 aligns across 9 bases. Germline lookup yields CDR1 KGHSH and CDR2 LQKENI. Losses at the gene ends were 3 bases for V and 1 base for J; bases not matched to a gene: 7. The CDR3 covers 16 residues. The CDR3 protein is CASSPVSGRSSYEQYF. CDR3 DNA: TGTGCCAGCTCACCCGTCAGCGGGAGGAGTTCCTACGAGCAGTACTTC.

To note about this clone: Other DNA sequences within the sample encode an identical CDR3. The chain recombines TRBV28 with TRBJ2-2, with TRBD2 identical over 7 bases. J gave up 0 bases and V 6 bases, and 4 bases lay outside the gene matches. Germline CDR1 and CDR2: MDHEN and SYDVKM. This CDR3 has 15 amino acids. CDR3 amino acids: CASSPGGANTGELFF. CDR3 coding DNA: TGTGCCAGCAGCCCTGGGGGGGCGAACACCGGGGAGCTGTTTTTT.